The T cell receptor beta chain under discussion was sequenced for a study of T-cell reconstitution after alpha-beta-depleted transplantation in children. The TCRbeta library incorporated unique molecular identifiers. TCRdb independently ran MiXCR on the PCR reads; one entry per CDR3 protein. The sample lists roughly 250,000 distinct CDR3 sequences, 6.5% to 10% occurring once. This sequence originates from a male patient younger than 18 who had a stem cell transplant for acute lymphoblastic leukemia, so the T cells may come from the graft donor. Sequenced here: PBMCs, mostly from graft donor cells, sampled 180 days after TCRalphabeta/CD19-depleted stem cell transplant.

The CDR3, as DNA: TGTGCCAGCAGCCGCCTTACAACCTATGGCTACACCTTC. It is translated as CASSRLTTYGYTF. V gene TRBV6-1 combines with J gene TRBJ1-2; D remains ambiguous. The CDR3 is 13 amino acids. Trimming took 6 bases from V and 4 from J, leaving 12 bases between them. The germline CDR1 and CDR2 sequences are MNHNS and SASEGT.